The subject of this entry is one TCR beta chain. The CDR3 covers 12 residues. Germline V gene data show CDR1 as SGHTA and CDR2 as FQGNSA. Trimming stripped 5 bases from V and 6 bases from J, with 9 bases between. The sample originates from a study of T cell changes during pregnancy in multiple sclerosis. TCRdb keeps only in-frame clones here, not all; method: immunoSEQ multiplex PCR. The table has 75,000 to 100,000 clones, about nine tenths seen once. This receptor was identified in a female donor in good health, enrolled as a control in a pregnancy study. The sequencing used peripheral blood, collected after pregnancy. This chain joins TRBV7-2 and TRBJ2-3; no clear D. The CDR3 reads CASSPAGDTQYF. CDR3 sequence (DNA): TGTGCCAGCAGCCCCGCCGGGGATACGCAGTATTTT.